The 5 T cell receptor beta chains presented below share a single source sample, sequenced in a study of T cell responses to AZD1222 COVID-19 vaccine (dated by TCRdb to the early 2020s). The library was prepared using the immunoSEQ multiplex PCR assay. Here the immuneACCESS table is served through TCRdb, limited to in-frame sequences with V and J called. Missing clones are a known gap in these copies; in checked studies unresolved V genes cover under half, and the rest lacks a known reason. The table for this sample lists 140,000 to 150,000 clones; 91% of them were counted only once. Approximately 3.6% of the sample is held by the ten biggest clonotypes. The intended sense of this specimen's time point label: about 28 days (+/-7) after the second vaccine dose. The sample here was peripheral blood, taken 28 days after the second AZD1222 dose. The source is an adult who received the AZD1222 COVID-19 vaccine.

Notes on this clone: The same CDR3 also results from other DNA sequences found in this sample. CDR3 nucleotides: TGTGCCAGCAGCCAAGGACTAGCGGGGGTCCGGGAGCAGTACTTC. This encodes CASSQGLAGVREQYF. The V call is TRBV3-1 (or the pseudogene TRBV3-2), the J call TRBJ2-7; 12 bases are a match to TRBD2. V lost 1 base and J lost 7; bases outside the gene matches: 5. Per the germline V gene, CDR1 is LGHDT and CDR2 is YNNKEL (reference sequence). This CDR3 comprises 15 residues.

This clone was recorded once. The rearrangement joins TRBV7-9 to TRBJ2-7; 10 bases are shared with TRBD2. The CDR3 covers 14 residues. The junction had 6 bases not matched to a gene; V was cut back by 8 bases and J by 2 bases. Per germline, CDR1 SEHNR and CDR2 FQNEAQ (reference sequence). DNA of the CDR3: TGTGCCAGCGGCGTTAGCGGGGGGACCTACGAGCAGTACTTC. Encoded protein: CASGVSGGTYEQYF.

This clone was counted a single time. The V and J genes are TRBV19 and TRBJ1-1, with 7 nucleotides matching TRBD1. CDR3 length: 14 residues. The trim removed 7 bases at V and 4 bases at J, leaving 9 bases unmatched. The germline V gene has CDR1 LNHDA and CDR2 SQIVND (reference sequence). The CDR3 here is CASTTLGGPTEAFF. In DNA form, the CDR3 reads TGTGCCAGTACCACACTAGGGGGCCCCACTGAAGCTTTCTTT.

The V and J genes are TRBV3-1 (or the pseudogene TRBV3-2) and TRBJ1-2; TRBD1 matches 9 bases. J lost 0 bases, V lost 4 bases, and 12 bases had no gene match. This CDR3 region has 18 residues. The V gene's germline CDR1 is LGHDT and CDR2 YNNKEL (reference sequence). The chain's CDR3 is CASSRGAGTGMSNYGYTF. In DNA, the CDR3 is TGTGCCAGCAGCCGAGGGGCCGGGACAGGGATGTCTAACTATGGCTACACCTTC.

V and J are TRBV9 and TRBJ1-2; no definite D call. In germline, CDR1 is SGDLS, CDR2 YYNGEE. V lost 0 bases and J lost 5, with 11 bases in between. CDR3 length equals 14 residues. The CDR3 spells CASSVDPNSYGYTF. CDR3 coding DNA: TGTGCCAGCAGCGTAGACCCTAATAGTTATGGCTACACCTTC.